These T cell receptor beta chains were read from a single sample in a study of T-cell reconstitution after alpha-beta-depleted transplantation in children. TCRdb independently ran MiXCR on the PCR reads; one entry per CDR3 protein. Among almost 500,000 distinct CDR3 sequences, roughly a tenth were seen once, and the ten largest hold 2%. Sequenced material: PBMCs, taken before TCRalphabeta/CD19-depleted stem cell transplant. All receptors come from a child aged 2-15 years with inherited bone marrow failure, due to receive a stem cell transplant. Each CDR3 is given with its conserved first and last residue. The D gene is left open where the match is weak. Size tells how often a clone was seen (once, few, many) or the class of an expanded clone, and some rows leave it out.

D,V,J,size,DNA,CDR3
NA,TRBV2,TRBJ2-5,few,TGTGCCAGCAGACCCCCAGCTACGTTGGAGTACTTC,CASRPPATLEYF
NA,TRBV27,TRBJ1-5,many,TGTGCCAGCAGTTTATTGGAGGGCCAGCCCCAGCATTTT,CASSLLEGQPQHF
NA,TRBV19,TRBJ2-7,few,TGTGCCAGTAGTATAGACCAAGGACAGCTCTACGAGCAGTACTTC,CASSIDQGQLYEQYF
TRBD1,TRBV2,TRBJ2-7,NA,TGTGCCAGCAGTGATATGGACAGGGGGCGCGACGAGCAGTACTTC,CASSDMDRGRDEQYF
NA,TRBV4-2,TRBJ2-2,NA,TGTGCCAGCAGCCAAGATTTGGGCGGGGAGCTGTTTTTT,CASSQDLGGELFF
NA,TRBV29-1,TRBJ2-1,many,TGCAGCGTTGAGCGGGACTTAATCAATGAGCAGTTCTTC,CSVERDLINEQFF
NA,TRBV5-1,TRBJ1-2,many,TGCGCCAGCAGCTTGGAGGCAGGCCAAAGATATGGCTACACCTTC,CASSLEAGQRYGYTF
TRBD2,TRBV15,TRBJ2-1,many,TGTGCCACCAGCATAGCGGGGTCCTACAATGAGCAGTTCTTC,CATSIAGSYNEQFF
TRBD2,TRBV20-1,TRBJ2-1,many,TGCAGTGCTAGAGGTGTAGCATGGCGGGAGGCAAATGAGCAGTTCTTC,CSARGVAWREANEQFF
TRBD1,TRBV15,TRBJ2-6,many,TGTGCCACCAGCAGCCCCGGGACAGCCGGGGCCAACGTCCTGACTTTC,CATSSPGTAGANVLTF
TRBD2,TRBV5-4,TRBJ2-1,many,TGTGCCACTAGCGGGAGTAGGAATGAGCAGTTCTTC,CATSGSRNEQFF
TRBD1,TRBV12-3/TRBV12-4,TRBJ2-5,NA,TGTGCCAGCAGCTCCACCGGACAGGGAGGGACCCAGTACTTC,CASSSTGQGGTQYF
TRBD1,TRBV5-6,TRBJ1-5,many,TGTGCCAGCAGCCTAGGACCGGGACAGGGAAATGAGCCCCAGCATTTT,CASSLGPGQGNEPQHF
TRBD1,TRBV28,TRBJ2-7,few,TGTGCCAGCAGTTCGCAGACAGGGGTTCCCTACGAGCAGTACTTC,CASSSQTGVPYEQYF
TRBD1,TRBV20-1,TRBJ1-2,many,TGCAGTGCCGTAGAGGGGACAGGGTACGGCTACACCTTC,CSAVEGTGYGYTF
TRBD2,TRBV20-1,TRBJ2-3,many,TGCAGTGCTAGAGGAGGGGCTAGCGGGAGGACAGATACGCAGTATTTT,CSARGGASGRTDTQYF
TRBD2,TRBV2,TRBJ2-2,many,TGTGCCAGCAGTGGGACTAGCGGGAGGACCGGGGAGCTGTTTTTT,CASSGTSGRTGELFF
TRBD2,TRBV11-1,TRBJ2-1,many,TGTGCCAGCAGCTTATCCTGGCTAGCGGGACTCAAGTACAATGAGCAGTTCTTC,CASSLSWLAGLKYNEQFF
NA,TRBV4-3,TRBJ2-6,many,TGCGCCAGCAGCCAAGATGCGGTACGGAGCTCTGGGGCCAACGTCCTGACTTTC,CASSQDAVRSSGANVLTF
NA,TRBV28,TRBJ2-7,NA,TGTGCCAGCAGCCGTCCTCCTGGCGGGGGCCCCTACGAGCAGTACTTC,CASSRPPGGGPYEQYF
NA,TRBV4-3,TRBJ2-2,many,TGCGCCAGCTCCCCCTCGTGGTCCGGCGGGGAGCTGTTTTTT,CASSPSWSGGELFF
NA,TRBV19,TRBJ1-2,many,TGTGCCAGCGTGGGGGATTGGTATGGCTACACCTTC,CASVGDWYGYTF
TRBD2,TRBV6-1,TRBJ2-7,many,TGTGCCAGCAGCCCGACGCTAGCGGTCTACGAGCAGTACTTC,CASSPTLAVYEQYF
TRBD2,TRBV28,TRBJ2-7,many,TGTGCCAGCAGTTCCCTATTTAGCGGGGTCGAAGAGCAGTACTTC,CASSSLFSGVEEQYF
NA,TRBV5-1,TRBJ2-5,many,TGCGCCAGCAGCTTGCTCGACATGGAAGAGACCCAGTACTTC,CASSLLDMEETQYF
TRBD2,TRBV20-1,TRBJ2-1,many,TGCAGTGCTAGAACTAGCGGGGGGTACTACAATGAGCAGTTCTTC,CSARTSGGYYNEQFF
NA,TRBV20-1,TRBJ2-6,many,TGCAGTGTTGCGCGGGACTCTGGGGCCAACGTCCTGACTTTC,CSVARDSGANVLTF